The source of this T cell receptor (beta chain) is a study of T cell repertoires in cytomegalovirus infection. Study-wide context: From public TCR beta signatures came an indication of both CMV infection and matching HLA type.

The sample holds many counts of this clonotype. The antigen is unknown. Findings and caveats of the study: The ex vivo response was dominated by HLA-C-restricted CMV-specific TCR beta clonotypes.

V was pared by 5 bases and J by 1 base, with 9 bases between. Germline CDR1 is SGHTA and CDR2 is FQGNSA. The CDR3 is 14 residues long. MiXCR, run by TCRdb on the reads, gives a single entry per CDR3 protein. Of about 140,000 distinct CDR3 sequences listed, about 6% are singletons. The clonotype was recovered from a human donor in good health (CMV status not recorded). Some clones in this sample may be carry-over from other donors' samples. This rearrangement joins TRBV7-2 to TRBJ1-5; D uncertain. Sequenced material: PBMCs. CDR3 nucleotides: TGTGCCAGCAGCCCCGGAGTGAGCAATCAGCCCCAGCATTTT. The encoded protein is CASSPGVSNQPQHF.